This T cell receptor beta chain was sequenced for a study of identical twins. Notes on the study in general: The study found excess low generation probability among twin-shared out-of-frame alpha sequences.

Of note for this clonotype: Its antigen is undetermined.

TCRdb reprocessed the 5' RACE reads via MiXCR and lists one record per CDR3 protein. Among a few hundred thousand distinct CDR3 sequences, roughly an eighth were seen once, and the ten largest hold 3.5% to 5%. Germline CDR1 DFQATT, CDR2 SNEGSKA (reference sequence). This CDR3 has 12 amino acids. Trimming shortened V by 3 bases and J by 5 bases, and 10 bases separated the two germline ends. A further study also used this sample, focusing on yellow fever vaccine responses in identical twins.

V gene TRBV20-1 combines with J gene TRBJ2-5; D uncertain. Sequenced material: memory (CD45RO+) T cells sorted from blood. This sequence originates from a woman aged 18-29 years in good health. For the CDR3, the DNA is TGCAGTGCTAGTCGCCTTCAGGAGACCCAGTACTTC. This codes for CSASRLQETQYF.